This TCR beta chain was profiled in a study of OX40 agonist ivuxolimab in advanced cancers. Study information: The dose-escalation cohort was approximately 85% male, with a mean age of about 58 years, ranging roughly 23 to 85. One patient with hepatocellular carcinoma and two with cutaneous melanoma, three in all, had partial responses. Study-level results: Relative to CD4+ cells, CD8+ T cells on average had more expanded clones. At doses 0.1 to 3.0 mg/kg, CD4+ and CD8+ clones expanded.

With respect to this clone: As yet, its antigen is unknown.

Here immunoSEQ multiplex PCR was the method, and the copy in TCRdb shows in-frame clones only, minus some. The sample lists under 90,000 clones; more than 80% were seen once. Germline-derived CDR1 and CDR2 are SGHRS and YFSETQ. The V gene end was trimmed by 5 bases and the J gene end by 5 bases; junction bases not matched to a gene: 15. This CDR3 region has 16 residues. This rearrangement joins TRBV5-1 to TRBJ1-1; 7 bases line up with TRBD1. The sample consisted of CD4+ or CD8+ T cells sorted from blood, taken in a trial of the OX40 agonist ivuxolimab. The sequence was collected from an adult with an advanced solid tumor such as melanoma, head and neck, liver or kidney cancer. CDR3 coding DNA: TGCGCCAGCAGAGCAGGGGGGGGCGCGTCCCGTACTGAAGCTTTCTTT. This sequence encodes CASRAGGGASRTEAFF. The variable domain in full, completed from reference TRBV5-1 and TRBJ1-1, reads KAGVTQTPRYLIKTRGQQVTLSCSPISGHRSVSWYQQTPGQGLQFLFEYFSETQRNKGNFPGRFSGRQFSNSRSEMNVSTLELGDSALYLCASRAGGGASRTEAFFGQGTRLTVV.